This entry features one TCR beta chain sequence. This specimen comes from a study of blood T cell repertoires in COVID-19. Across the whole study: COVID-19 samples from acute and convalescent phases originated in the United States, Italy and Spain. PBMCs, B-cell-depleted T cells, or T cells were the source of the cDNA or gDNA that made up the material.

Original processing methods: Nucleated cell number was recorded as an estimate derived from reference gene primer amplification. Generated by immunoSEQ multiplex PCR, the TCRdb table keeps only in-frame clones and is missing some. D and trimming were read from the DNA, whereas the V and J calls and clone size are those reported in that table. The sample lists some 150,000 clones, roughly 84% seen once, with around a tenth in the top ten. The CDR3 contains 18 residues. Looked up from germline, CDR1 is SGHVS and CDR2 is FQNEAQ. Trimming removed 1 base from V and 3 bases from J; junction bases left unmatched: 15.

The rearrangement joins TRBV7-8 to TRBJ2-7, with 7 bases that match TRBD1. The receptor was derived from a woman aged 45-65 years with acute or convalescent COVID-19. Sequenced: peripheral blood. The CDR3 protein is CASSLGGRGNSRGYEQYF. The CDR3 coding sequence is TGTGCCAGCAGCTTAGGTGGCAGGGGGAACTCTCGGGGCTACGAGCAGTACTTC.